This passage covers 25 T cell receptor beta chains from one sample sequenced in a study of beta chain features in type 1 diabetes. The study's findings and limits: Within each of all four CD4+ subsets, Type 1 diabetes patients had TCRB CDR3s that were moderately but significantly shorter.

All of the isolated RNA was reverse transcribed, so expressed TCRB transcripts were sequenced. Libraries were prepared by immunoSEQ multiplex PCR; TCRdb keeps only in-frame clonotypes and omits some of them. The table has a few hundred thousand clones, about 15% seen once. Their antigens remain unidentified. Input material: naive CD4+ T cells from blood. The receptors derive from a man aged 30 to 39 with type 1 diabetes.

The V and J genes are TRBV5-1 and TRBJ1-2; perhaps TRBD1 as D (6 bases). Trimming took off 0 bases at V and 6 bases at J, with 12 bases between the two ends. Germline V CDR1 and CDR2: SGHRS, YFSETQ. This CDR3 is built from 14 residues. The CDR3 reads CASSLEAGVDGYTF. In DNA, the CDR3 is TGCGCCAGCAGCTTGGAGGCAGGGGTTGATGGCTACACCTTC.

This sequence joins TRBV4-1 and TRBJ2-5; 7 nucleotides line up with TRBD2. The CDR3 spans 14 residues. From germline, CDR1 is MGHRA and CDR2 YSYEKL. V shed 4 bases, J shed 2 bases, and the junction held 4 bases outside the gene matches. The CDR3 here is CASSRAGEQETQYF. The DNA for the CDR3 is TGCGCCAGCAGCCGGGCGGGGGAGCAAGAGACCCAGTACTTC.

This rearrangement joins TRBV30 to TRBJ2-5; 10 nucleotides align to TRBD2. J gave up 11 bases and V 2 bases, and 8 bases lay outside the gene matches. CDR3 length equals 13 residues. Germline-derived CDR1 and CDR2 are GTSNPN and SVGIG (reference sequence). The CDR3 DNA reads TGTGCCTGGAGTCCTAGCGGGAGTGGAGAGCAGTACTTC. It translates to CAWSPSGSGEQYF.

The chain combines TRBV5-4 with TRBJ1-1, with TRBD1 identical over 9 bases. CDR1 and CDR2 (germline): SGHNT, YYREEE (reference sequence). V trimming: 2 bases; J trimming: 8 bases; junction bases outside the gene matches: 7. This CDR3 spans 14 amino acids. CDR3 DNA sequence: TGTGCCAGCAGCTTCACGGGACAGGGCGCCGAAGCTTTCTTT. Translation: CASSFTGQGAEAFF.

This clone has only a few counts. The same CDR3 can be traced to other DNA sequences in this sample. This chain joins TRBV18 and TRBJ1-5; maybe TRBD1 (6 bases). The CDR3 is 13 amino acids. Germline-derived CDR1 and CDR2 are KGHSH and LQKENI. V lost 3 bases and J lost 4, with 7 bases in between. The CDR3 DNA reads as TGTGCCAGCTCACCCGACAGGAATCAGCCCCAGCATTTT. This encodes CASSPDRNQPQHF.

In this sample, this clone turned up a few times. The genes are TRBV6-6 and TRBJ1-2; possibly TRBD1 for D (5 bases). V was cut by 2 bases and J by 4 bases, with 11 bases left in between. The V gene's germline CDR1 is MNHNY and CDR2 SVGAGI (reference sequence). The CDR3 has 14 residues. CDR3 coding DNA: TGTGCCAGCAGTTACGGCAGGGTTGGCTATGGCTACACCTTC. Amino acids: CASSYGRVGYGYTF.

This clone was counted a few times. The CDR3 is CASSPGGGPQETQYF. The CDR3 DNA follows: TGTGCCAGCTCACCAGGGGGCGGCCCCCAAGAGACCCAGTACTTC. The rearrangement links TRBV18 to TRBJ2-5, with a possible D match to TRBD1 (6 bases). Germline-derived CDR1 and CDR2 are KGHSH and LQKENI. Trimming removed 2 bases from V and 1 base from J, with 11 bases in between. The CDR3 covers 15 residues.

The rearrangement links TRBV2 to TRBJ1-3; TRBD1 aligns across 8 bases. There are 17 residues in the CDR3. From germline, CDR1 is SNHLY and CDR2 FYNNEI. Unmatched junction bases numbered 11, after V lost 7 bases and J lost 0 bases. In DNA form, the CDR3 reads TGTGCCAGCACCCCACAGACAGGGGCCTCCTCTGGAAACACCATATATTTT. It specifies CASTPQTGASSGNTIYF.

V usage is TRBV5-4 and J usage is TRBJ1-1; TRBD1 matches 9 bases. Trimming at V came to 0 bases and at J to 2 bases, leaving 5 bases not matched to a gene. The CDR3 loop spans 16 amino acids. Per the germline V gene, CDR1 is SGHNT and CDR2 is YYREEE (reference sequence). CDR3 nucleotide sequence: TGTGCCAGCAGCTTGGGACAGGGGGGTGTTAACACTGAAGCTTTCTTT. It specifies CASSLGQGGVNTEAFF. Looking up the rest from reference TRBV5-4 and TRBJ1-1 gives the full variable domain: ETGVTQSPTHLIKTRGQQVTLRCSSQSGHNTVSWYQQALGQGPQFIFQYYREEENGRGNFPPRFSGLQFPNYSSELNVNALELDDSALYLCASSLGQGGVNTEAFFGQGTRLTVV.

The chain recombines TRBV5-1 with TRBJ1-2; 8 positions agree with TRBD1. The V segment lost 2 bases and the J segment 2 bases; nucleotides outside the gene matches: 2. Germline CDR1 is SGHRS and CDR2 is YFSETQ. The CDR3 loop spans 14 amino acids. Here the CDR3 DNA reads TGCGCCAGCAGCTTCCGGACAGGGAACTATGGCTACACCTTC. It yields the protein CASSFRTGNYGYTF.

The V and J genes are TRBV7-2 and TRBJ2-1, with 8 bases matching TRBD2. The CDR3 is 15 amino acids. Unmatched junction bases numbered 10, after V lost 7 bases and J lost 5 bases. Germline CDR1 SGHTA, CDR2 FQGNSA. The CDR3 DNA is TGTGCCAGCACCACTACTAGCGGCCTCGACAATGAGCAGTTCTTC. Protein: CASTTTSGLDNEQFF. Using reference TRBV7-2 and TRBJ2-1 for the parts outside the CDR3, the full variable domain is GAGVSQSPSNKVTEKGKDVELRCDPISGHTALYWYRQSLGQGLEFLIYFQGNSAPDKSGLPSDRFSAERTGGSVSTLTIQRTQQEDSAVYLCASTTTSGLDNEQFFGPGTRLTVL.

V gene TRBV6-1 combines with J gene TRBJ2-7; TRBD2 aligns across 7 bases. V shed 0 bases and J 0 bases; nucleotides not matched to a gene: 2. The germline V gene has CDR1 MNHNS and CDR2 SASEGT. The CDR3 is 15 residues long. DNA for the CDR3: TGTGCCAGCAGTGAAGCCGGGGGGAGCTCCTACGAGCAGTACTTC. Translating it yields CASSEAGGSSYEQYF.

This clone was seen just once. The genes are TRBV9 and TRBJ1-2; tentatively, D is TRBD1 (6 bases). The CDR3 runs 14 residues. The germline V gene has CDR1 SGDLS and CDR2 YYNGEE. V gave up 3 bases and J gave up 2 bases, with 11 bases separating them. The CDR3 loop reads CASSGRTENYGYTF. In nucleotides, the CDR3 is TGTGCCAGCAGCGGACGGACAGAGAACTATGGCTACACCTTC.

There are a few counts of this clone. The chain joins TRBV9 to TRBJ1-3, with D perhaps matching TRBD1 (6 bases). V lost 2 bases and J 0 bases, leaving 12 bases between the germline ends. CDR3 length: 16 residues. Germline values: CDR1 SGDLS, CDR2 YYNGEE. The CDR3 spells CASSVDTGSSGNTIYF. As DNA, the CDR3 is TGTGCCAGCAGCGTCGATACAGGGAGCTCTGGAAACACCATATATTTT. Full variable domain (missing parts from reference TRBV9 and TRBJ1-3): DSGVTQTPKHLITATGQRVTLRCSPRSGDLSVYWYQQSLDQGLQFLIQYYNGEERAKGNILERFSAQQFPDLHSELNLSSLELGDSALYFCASSVDTGSSGNTIYFGEGSWLTVV.

This clone was observed a handful of times. The V call is TRBV7-2, the J call TRBJ2-3, with 10 bases fitting TRBD2. V was pared by 5 bases and J by 6 bases, with 11 bases of the junction left unmatched. This CDR3 comprises 16 residues. CDR1 is SGHTA, CDR2 FQGNSA, per germline. Written as DNA, the CDR3 is TGTGCCAGCAGCCCTTTAGCGGGAGGAAATTGGGATACGCAGTATTTT. Translated: CASSPLAGGNWDTQYF.

There are a few counts of this clone. The V gene is TRBV30, the J gene TRBJ2-7; possibly TRBD1 for D (5 bases). Trimming shortened V by 1 base and J by 4 bases, and 11 bases separated the two germline ends. Germline CDR1 is GTSNPN and CDR2 is SVGIG (reference sequence). The CDR3 sequence is 13 residues long. The CDR3 nucleotides are TGTGCCTGGAGTGCTCAAAAGGGGTACGAGCAGTACTTC. It specifies CAWSAQKGYEQYF. The entire variable domain, with the rest obtained from reference TRBV30 and TRBJ2-7, is as follows: SQTIHQWPATLVQPVGSPLSLECTVEGTSNPNLYWYRQAAGRGLQLLFYSVGIGQISSEVPQNLSASRPQDRQFILSSKKLLLSDSGFYLCAWSAQKGYEQYFGPGTRLTVT.

The V and J genes are TRBV12-5 and TRBJ2-7, with D perhaps TRBD2 (6 bases). The V end lost 7 bases, the J end lost 5 bases, and 12 bases lay between the germline ends. The CDR3 totals 12 residues. The germline CDR1 and CDR2 sequences are LGHNT and FRNRAP. CDR3 protein: CASEEGPNEQYF. DNA of the CDR3: TGTGCTAGTGAGGAGGGCCCCAACGAGCAGTACTTC.

This clone was seen a handful of times. The V call is TRBV5-4, the J call TRBJ2-5, with D possibly matching TRBD2 (6 bases). The germline gives CDR1 SGHNT, CDR2 YYREEE (reference sequence). Deletions cut 0 bases from V and 7 bases from J, with 13 bases between. The CDR3 contains 14 residues. The CDR3 DNA reads as TGTGCCAGCAGCTTGGCCGGAGGGAGTGGGACCCAGTACTTC. Translating it yields CASSLAGGSGTQYF.

The chain joins TRBV2 to TRBJ2-7; TRBD1 matches at 10 bases. V shed 6 bases, J shed 6 bases, and the junction held 8 bases outside the gene matches. CDR3 length: 14 residues. The germline CDR1 and CDR2 sequences are SNHLY and FYNNEI. The CDR3 loop is CASRPGTGVAEQYF. The DNA for the CDR3 is TGTGCCAGCAGGCCCGGGACAGGGGTGGCCGAGCAGTACTTC.

J is TRBJ2-3 and V is TRBV11-1, with 14 bases aligning to TRBD2. Trimming cost V 6 bases and J 3 bases; bases outside gene matches: 5. Germline V lookup: CDR1 SGHAT, CDR2 FQDESV (reference sequence). This CDR3 region has 16 residues. CDR3 DNA: TGTGCCAGCAGAAATCGACTAGCGGGAGGGACAGATACGCAGTATTTT. Protein: CASRNRLAGGTDTQYF. The whole variable domain, filled in from reference TRBV11-1 and TRBJ2-3, reads EAEVAQSPRYKITEKSQAVAFWCDPISGHATLYWYRQILGQGPELLVQFQDESVVDDSQLPKDRFSAERLKGVDSTLKIQPAELGDSAMYLCASRNRLAGGTDTQYFGPGTRLTVL.

This clone was picked up a small number of times. The rearrangement joins TRBV5-1 to TRBJ2-7; TRBD1 aligns across 7 bases. Losses at the gene ends were 0 bases for V and 2 bases for J; bases not matched to a gene: 5. This CDR3 is built from 15 residues. Germline V gene lookup returns CDR1 SGHRS and CDR2 YFSETQ. The CDR3: CASSLADRVTYEQYF. Written as DNA, the CDR3 is TGCGCCAGCAGCTTGGCCGACAGGGTAACCTACGAGCAGTACTTC.

The rearrangement joins TRBV29-1 to TRBJ1-2, with D uncertain. Germline V gives CDR1 SQVTM, CDR2 ANQGSEA. The V end was cut by 8 bases, the J end by 2 bases, with 9 bases between. The length of the CDR3 is 11 residues. Here the CDR3 DNA reads TGCAGCTTGTGGCAGAACTATGGCTACACCTTC. Translated, it gives CSLWQNYGYTF.

V usage is TRBV18 and J usage is TRBJ2-3; D perhaps matches TRBD1 (6 bases). This CDR3 is 17 amino acids long. Germline loops: CDR1 KGHSH, CDR2 LQKENI. Trimming cost V 0 bases and J 2 bases, with 15 bases left between them. CDR3 protein: CASSPPVGRGDTDTQYF. The CDR3 nucleotides are TGTGCCAGCTCACCACCGGTAGGCAGGGGCGACACAGATACGCAGTATTTT.

This sequence joins TRBV7-8 and TRBJ2-5, with TRBD2 as a possible D gene (6 bases). Germline V gene lookup returns CDR1 SGHVS and CDR2 FQNEAQ. V lost 2 bases to trimming and J lost 5 bases, with 12 bases between them. The CDR3 has 14 residues. The CDR3 sequence is CASSLRAEGETQYF. The CDR3 DNA sequence: TGTGCCAGCAGCTTACGGGCGGAGGGGGAGACCCAGTACTTC.

The V gene is TRBV7-2, the J gene TRBJ1-2; no firm D call. CDR3 length: 16 residues. Germline V gene lookup returns CDR1 SGHTA and CDR2 FQGNSA. V shed 3 bases and J shed 0 bases, with 14 bases lying between them. In nucleotides, the CDR3 is TGTGCCAGCAGCTTCCCCCTTTTGAGGGCTAACTATGGCTACACCTTC. The encoded protein is CASSFPLLRANYGYTF.